This entry lists 29 T cell receptor beta chains sequenced from one sample in a study of beta chain features in type 1 diabetes (dated by TCRdb to the late 2010s). The study at large found these results: In all four CD4+ subsets, TCRB CDR3 length was moderately but significantly shorter in type 1 diabetes patients.

Library generation was performed with the immunoSEQ multiplex PCR assay. The entire amount of isolated RNA was reverse transcribed using the High Capacity cDNA Reverse Transcription Kit, so the sequenced TCRB transcripts were expressed ones. Drawn from immuneACCESS, this table holds only the in-frame rearrangements with V and J called that TCRdb kept. Clones are partly lost; checked studies trace under half to an unresolved V gene and leave the rest unexplained. The sample has some 160,000 clones on record, 8% to 9.5% of them singletons. The top ten hold over 0.5% of the sample. The antigens of these receptors remain unknown. The sequenced material came from central memory CD4+ T cells from blood. All receptors come from a woman aged 18-29 years with type 1 diabetes.

The chain carries TRBV7-2 and TRBJ1-1; 10 nucleotides align to TRBD1. With 5 bases clipped from V and 0 bases from J, the junction kept 15 bases outside the gene matches. CDR3 length equals 19 residues. Germline V CDR1 and CDR2: SGHTA, FQGNSA. The CDR3 DNA sequence: TGTGCCAGCAGCCTTTGGGACAGGGGTTTTGGTGGGATGAACACTGAAGCTTTCTTT. Its translation is CASSLWDRGFGGMNTEAFF.

This rearrangement joins TRBV7-9 to TRBJ1-5, with 9 nucleotides matching TRBD1. Per germline, CDR1 SEHNR and CDR2 FQNEAQ (reference sequence). This CDR3 is built from 17 residues. The trim removed 5 bases at V and 1 base at J, leaving 9 bases unmatched. CDR3 in amino acids: CASSPRDRVSSNQPQHF. CDR3 in DNA: TGTGCCAGCAGCCCTAGGGACAGGGTTTCGAGCAATCAGCCCCAGCATTTT.

Turning to this clone: Other nucleotide sequences from this sample produce the same CDR3. V gene TRBV18 combines with J gene TRBJ2-5; D not resolved. The CDR3 spans 12 residues. The germline V gene encodes CDR1 KGHSH and CDR2 LQKENI. V was trimmed by 0 bases and J by 5 bases, leaving 4 bases between them. CDR3 in DNA: TGTGCCAGCTCACCACCAGCTGAGACCCAGTACTTC. Encoded protein: CASSPPAETQYF.

V usage is TRBV15 and J usage is TRBJ1-4, with 7 nucleotides matching TRBD1. V lost 7 bases and J lost 11; bases outside the gene matches: 10. CDR3 length equals 13 residues. The germline CDR1 and CDR2 sequences are LNHNV and YYDKDF (reference sequence). This chain's CDR3 is CATTPGAGQKLFF. The CDR3 nucleotides are TGTGCCACCACTCCTGGCGCGGGACAGAAACTGTTTTTT.

V is TRBV7-8 and J is TRBJ2-3, with a weak D call TRBD2 (5 bases). CDR3 length equals 16 residues. V was trimmed by 1 base and J by 4 bases, leaving 15 bases between them. Germline CDR1 is SGHVS and CDR2 is FQNEAQ. As DNA, the CDR3 is TGTGCCAGCAGCTTAGAGGCTAGCTTTGTCCCAGATACGCAGTATTTT. It encodes CASSLEASFVPDTQYF.

The J gene is TRBJ2-4, the V gene TRBV4-3; 9 nucleotides agree with TRBD1. Germline CDR1 reads LGHNA; CDR2 reads YSLEER. The CDR3 is 15 amino acids. The trim removed 4 bases at V and 7 bases at J, leaving 8 bases unmatched. The CDR3 nucleotides read TGCGCCAGCAGCCCCCGGGACAGGGAGACGAACATTCAGTACTTC. Its protein product is CASSPRDRETNIQYF.

The rearrangement joins TRBV11-1 to TRBJ2-5; possible D gene TRBD1, 5 bases. The CDR3 has 13 amino acids. Trimming removed 4 bases from V and 2 bases from J, with 8 bases in between. CDR1 is SGHAT and CDR2 is FQDESV in the germline V gene (reference sequence). CDR3 nucleotides: TGTGCCAGCAGCTCAGACAGACAAGAGACCCAGTACTTC. It encodes CASSSDRQETQYF.

The rearrangement uses TRBV4-3 and TRBJ2-1; no clear D. The CDR3 consists of 15 residues. Trimming left V 4 bases short and J 0 bases short, with 10 bases between. The germline gives CDR1 LGHNA, CDR2 YSLEER. In DNA form, the CDR3 reads TGCGCCAGCAGCCCACGAGCTAACTCCTACAATGAGCAGTTCTTC. Translation: CASSPRANSYNEQFF.

This clone was detected a few times. The chain is built from TRBV28 and TRBJ2-1, with 11 bases matching TRBD2. Germline values: CDR1 MDHEN, CDR2 SYDVKM. The CDR3 consists of 16 residues. With V trimmed by 2 bases and J by 4 bases, 4 bases remained unmatched. CDR3 coding DNA: TGTGCCAGCAGTTTAGGTGGGACTAGCGGTTACAATGAGCAGTTCTTC. It is translated as CASSLGGTSGYNEQFF. Looking up the rest from reference TRBV28 and TRBJ2-1 gives the full variable domain: DVKVTQSSRYLVKRTGEKVFLECVQDMDHENMFWYRQDPGLGLRLIYFSYDVKMKEKGDIPEGYSVSREKKERFSLILESASTNQTSMYLCASSLGGTSGYNEQFFGPGTRLTVL.

The sample holds a few counts of this clone. V gene TRBV5-5 combines with J gene TRBJ2-3; 7 bases map to TRBD2. Losses at the gene ends were 0 bases for V and 4 bases for J; bases not matched to a gene: 5. CDR3 length: 15 amino acids. CDR1 SGHKS and CDR2 YYEKEE come from the germline V gene (reference sequence). In DNA form, the CDR3 reads TGTGCCAGCAGCTTGGTGCGGGGAGGGGCAGATACGCAGTATTTT. Amino acids: CASSLVRGGADTQYF.

This rearrangement joins TRBV5-4 to TRBJ2-3; no clear D gene. CDR1 and CDR2 from the germline V gene are SGHNT and YYREEE (reference sequence). Between the trimmed V and J ends, which lost 1 base and 4 bases, there was a span of 7 bases. CDR3 length: 13 residues. CDR3: CASSLLKPDTQYF. DNA for the CDR3: TGTGCCAGCAGCTTGTTGAAGCCAGATACGCAGTATTTT.

The chain links TRBV5-4 to TRBJ2-3, with D perhaps TRBD1 (5 bases). Per germline, CDR1 SGHNT and CDR2 YYREEE (reference sequence). V lost 4 bases and J 11 bases, leaving 17 bases between the germline ends. The CDR3 extends over 13 amino acids. CDR3 bases: TGTGCCAGCAGCGCACTCGTCCAAGGGGAGCAGTATTTT. Protein product: CASSALVQGEQYF.

The chain is built from TRBV11-3 and TRBJ2-3; D may be TRBD2 (6 bases). Germline V lookup: CDR1 SGHNT, CDR2 YENEEA. This CDR3 spans 16 amino acids. V was trimmed by 5 bases and J by 2 bases, leaving 17 bases between them. CDR3 coding DNA: TGTGCCAGCAGCCCGGGCGGGACTCCCTACACAGATACGCAGTATTTT. Protein sequence: CASSPGGTPYTDTQYF.

This clone was seen a handful of times. V usage is TRBV28 and J usage is TRBJ2-7; D not resolved. The CDR3 length is 14 residues. Trimming took off 7 bases at V and 3 bases at J, with 16 bases between the two ends. In germline, CDR1 is MDHEN, CDR2 SYDVKM. CDR3 sequence: CASNPAGSNYEQYF. The CDR3 region has the DNA TGTGCCAGCAATCCAGCCGGGTCCAACTACGAGCAGTACTTC.

The rearrangement uses TRBV13 and TRBJ2-3; TRBD1 matches at 8 bases. This CDR3 has 17 amino acids. Germline V gene sequence: CDR1 PRHDT, CDR2 FYEKMQ (reference sequence). J was trimmed by 0 bases and V by 1 base; bases with no gene match: 6. This CDR3 is CASSLVTGGASTDTQYF. In nucleotides, the CDR3 is TGTGCCAGCAGCTTAGTAACAGGGGGTGCTAGCACAGATACGCAGTATTTT.

This clone was seen only a few times. This rearrangement joins TRBV18 to TRBJ2-7, with D unclear. This CDR3 comprises 13 residues. The germline V gene has CDR1 KGHSH and CDR2 LQKENI. V lost 3 bases and J lost 3, with 9 bases in between. CDR3 loop: CASSPPGNYEQYF. DNA of the CDR3: TGTGCCAGCTCACCCCCAGGTAACTACGAGCAGTACTTC.

This clone has a handful of counts. V usage is TRBV6-7 and J usage is TRBJ2-7; D gene ambiguous. Being an ORF, TRBV6-7 has a function that is uncertain. Trimming took 4 bases from V and 2 from J, leaving 18 bases between them. The CDR3 covers 16 residues. The CDR3 loop reads CASSSALRPNAYEQYF. The CDR3 DNA reads TGTGCCAGCAGTTCCGCGTTGCGGCCAAACGCCTACGAGCAGTACTTC.

This clone has just a few counts. This chain connects TRBV18 to TRBJ2-7, with 10 positions matching TRBD1. Unmatched junction bases numbered 8, after V lost 6 bases and J lost 6 bases. Germline CDR1 reads KGHSH; CDR2 reads LQKENI. The CDR3 runs to 14 residues. The CDR3 DNA reads as TGTGCCAGCTCTCAGGGACAGGGGTTTCTCGAGCAGTACTTC. This translates into CASSQGQGFLEQYF.

The V call is TRBV29-1, the J call TRBJ1-2; 7 nucleotides line up with TRBD1. Germline CDR1 reads SQVTM; CDR2 reads ANQGSEA. The V gene end was trimmed by 6 bases and the J gene end by 9 bases; junction bases not matched to a gene: 7. The CDR3 sequence is 11 residues long. The CDR3 DNA sequence: TGCAGCGTCTTTGACAGGGATCGCTACACCTTC. Its protein is CSVFDRDRYTF.

The chain uses TRBV7-6 and TRBJ1-1, with 7 bases fitting TRBD1. The germline gives CDR1 SGHVS, CDR2 FNYEAQ. Germline trimming cut 6 bases from V and 2 bases from J; bases unmatched to any gene: 6. The CDR3 runs 14 residues. The CDR3 DNA sequence: TGTGCCAGCAGGAACAGGGGAGCCAACACTGAAGCTTTCTTT. It is translated as CASRNRGANTEAFF. The whole variable domain, remainder taken from reference TRBV7-6 and TRBJ1-1, is GAGVSQSPRYKVTKRGQDVALRCDPISGHVSLYWYRQALGQGPEFLTYFNYEAQQDKSGLPNDRFSAERPEGSISTLTIQRTEQRDSAMYRCASRNRGANTEAFFGQGTRLTVV.

A few counts support this clone. The chain is built from TRBV19 and TRBJ2-5; the match to TRBD2 covers 9 bases. Germline CDR1 is LNHDA and CDR2 is SQIVND (reference sequence). Losses at the gene ends were 4 bases for V and 4 bases for J; bases not matched to a gene: 10. This CDR3 spans 16 amino acids. For the CDR3, the DNA is TGTGCCAGTAGTAAGAGACTAGCGGTCCAAGGAGAGACCCAGTACTTC. It yields the protein CASSKRLAVQGETQYF.

J is TRBJ2-7 and V is TRBV19, with a possible D match to TRBD1 (5 bases). With 2 bases removed from V and 3 bases from J, the gap between germline ends came to 5 bases. The CDR3 runs to 12 residues. Germline CDR1 and CDR2: LNHDA and SQIVND (reference sequence). The CDR3 protein is CASSIQGYEQYF. In DNA, the CDR3 is TGTGCCAGTAGTATACAGGGCTACGAGCAGTACTTC.

The chain is built from TRBV19 and TRBJ1-3; D call uncertain. The CDR3 totals 14 residues. The germline V and J ends were trimmed by 6 bases and 2 bases, with 11 bases remaining between them. Germline CDR1 LNHDA, CDR2 SQIVND (reference sequence). CDR3 amino acids: CASRYGNAGNTIYF. The CDR3 DNA is TGTGCCAGTAGGTACGGGAATGCTGGAAACACCATATATTTT.

The table lists this clone with a few counts. V is TRBV4-3 and J is TRBJ1-2, with TRBD1 matching 9 bases. The V segment lost 0 bases and the J segment 6 bases; nucleotides outside the gene matches: 5. Germline V gene data show CDR1 as LGHNA and CDR2 as YSLEER. CDR3 size: 15 residues. The CDR3 loop reads CASSQDFRTGDGYTF. The CDR3 DNA is TGCGCCAGCAGCCAAGATTTTAGGACAGGGGATGGCTACACCTTC.

There are a few counts of this clone. This chain joins TRBV14 and TRBJ2-1; 7 bases fit TRBD1. Germline lookup yields CDR1 SGHDN and CDR2 FVKESK. This CDR3 has 14 amino acids. The ends lost 6 bases at V and 9 bases at J; junction bases unmatched: 11. The CDR3 protein is CASRIMTGYGEQFF. The CDR3 DNA sequence: TGTGCCAGCAGGATTATGACAGGGTACGGTGAGCAGTTCTTC.

The J gene is TRBJ2-5, the V gene TRBV5-4, with 9 bases fitting TRBD1. The junction had 4 bases not matched to a gene; V was cut back by 5 bases and J by 5 bases. CDR3 size: 13 residues. In germline, CDR1 is SGHNT, CDR2 YYREEE (reference sequence). The CDR3 reads CASRKTGGETQYF. The CDR3 DNA reads as TGTGCCAGCAGGAAGACAGGGGGGGAGACCCAGTACTTC.

The rearrangement joins TRBV11-2 to TRBJ2-1; D perhaps matches TRBD1 (5 bases). Germline V CDR1 and CDR2: SGHAT, FQNNGV. Trimming left V 0 bases short and J 4 bases short, with 13 bases between. CDR3 length: 16 residues. The CDR3 loop reads CASSLDQGYGYNEQFF. CDR3 DNA: TGTGCCAGCAGCTTAGATCAGGGCTACGGGTACAATGAGCAGTTCTTC.

CDR3: CASSSGHPSYEQYF. The CDR3 bases are TGTGCCAGTAGTTCCGGACACCCATCCTACGAGCAGTACTTC. The chain couples TRBV19 to TRBJ2-7; a possible D gene is TRBD1 (5 bases). The CDR3 is 14 residues long. With 5 bases removed from V and 1 base from J, the gap between germline ends came to 12 bases. Germline-derived CDR1 and CDR2 are LNHDA and SQIVND (reference sequence).

The chain combines TRBV5-4 with TRBJ2-7, with 11 bases aligning to TRBD1. The CDR3 contains 16 residues. Per the germline V gene, CDR1 is SGHNT and CDR2 is YYREEE (reference sequence). The ends lost 0 bases at V and 3 bases at J; junction bases unmatched: 5. CDR3 bases: TGTGCCAGCAGCTTGGTAGGGGGACAGGGGGGCTACGAGCAGTACTTC. Translation: CASSLVGGQGGYEQYF.